This T cell receptor (beta chain) was recorded in a study of T-cell memory formation after mild COVID-19. The CDR3 totals 16 residues. CDR1 is MNHEY and CDR2 is SVGAGI in the germline V gene. Trimming took 0 bases from V and 0 from J, leaving 11 bases between them. One entry per CDR3 protein, called by TCRdb with MiXCR from the 5' RACE reads. The sample shows just under 550,000 distinct CDR3 sequences, 20% of them seen only once. The source material was PBMCs or a T cell subset sorted from them (not recorded which). This TCR came from an adult woman who had mild COVID-19 (a few samples of this study predate the infection). Cell type and time point are not known. This chain joins TRBV6-5 and TRBJ1-1; D not resolved. CDR3 residues: CASSYSPWPMNTEAFF. The DNA of the CDR3 is TGTGCCAGCAGTTACTCACCATGGCCGATGAACACTGAAGCTTTCTTT.